The 26 T cell receptor beta chains below were found in one sample sequenced in a study of early stage breast cancer tumors. The table came from immunoSEQ multiplex PCR; TCRdb's copy has only in-frame clones and leaves some out. The data contain 45,000 to 60,000 clones, 80% to 95% of them singletons. Sequenced input: blood. The source is a person aged 70 to 79 with breast cancer.

This chain uses TRBV4-2 with TRBJ2-1; no clear D gene. V was pared by 1 base and J by 10 bases, with 14 bases between. The length of the CDR3 is 14 residues. Germline V lookup: CDR1 LGHNA, CDR2 YNFKEQ. CDR3 sequence reads: CASSQADSRREQFF. For the CDR3, the DNA is TGTGCCAGCAGCCAAGCAGACTCTAGGCGGGAGCAGTTCTTC.

This chain links TRBV11-2 with TRBJ1-2; D unresolved. Looked up from germline, CDR1 is SGHAT and CDR2 is FQNNGV. The CDR3 totals 15 residues. V lost 1 base and J lost 2, with 11 bases in between. CDR3 residues: CASSLVAQKNYGYTF. The CDR3 coding sequence is TGTGCCAGCAGCTTAGTCGCCCAGAAGAACTATGGCTACACCTTC.

This chain joins TRBV21-1 and TRBJ2-7; TRBD2 was called by the table and not checked on the DNA. TRBV21-1 is annotated as a pseudogene. The CDR3 spans 16 residues. CDR3 DNA: TGTGCCAGCAGCAAAGTAGGTCTAGCGGTCTCCTACGAGCAGTACTTC. Translating gives CASSKVGLAVSYEQYF.

The chain links TRBV5-1 to TRBJ1-4; a possible D gene is TRBD1 (6 bases). The CDR3 is 14 amino acids. The germline CDR1 and CDR2 sequences are SGHRS and YFSETQ. V was clipped by 0 bases and J by 8 bases, with 11 bases between them. The CDR3 DNA is TGCGCCAGCAGCTTGGGGACAGCTGGGGAAAAACTGTTTTTT. This translates into CASSLGTAGEKLFF.

This chain connects TRBV14 to TRBJ2-3; TRBD2 might be the D (6 bases). Deletions cut 0 bases from V and 5 bases from J, with 15 bases between. The CDR3 length is 16 residues. Per the germline V gene, CDR1 is SGHDN and CDR2 is FVKESK. The CDR3 region has the DNA TGTGCCAGCAGCCAAGATGCGGCGGGGCGACGAGATACGCAGTATTTT. Translated: CASSQDAAGRRDTQYF.

This clone was detected only a few times. V gene TRBV7-8 combines with J gene TRBJ1-5; D is uncertain. The ends were cut back, 3 bases at V and 3 bases at J, with 9 bases in the middle. This CDR3 spans 14 amino acids. Germline V gene lookup returns CDR1 SGHVS and CDR2 FQNEAQ. The CDR3 DNA reads as TGTGCCAGCAGCTTTCGAGACATCAATCAGCCCCAGCATTTT. This translates into CASSFRDINQPQHF.

The chain uses TRBV5-1 and TRBJ2-2; 9 bases are shared with TRBD1. The CDR3 contains 16 residues. Germline values: CDR1 SGHRS, CDR2 YFSETQ. V trimming: 1 base; J trimming: 2 bases; junction bases outside the gene matches: 3. CDR3 nucleotide sequence: TGCGCCAGCAGCTTGTACAGGGGGCCCAACACCGGGGAGCTGTTTTTT. Translated, it gives CASSLYRGPNTGELFF.

This rearrangement joins TRBV4-3 to TRBJ2-7; D is possibly TRBD1 (6 bases). The CDR3 is 16 residues long. Trimming shortened V by 0 bases and J by 6 bases, and 18 bases separated the two germline ends. CDR1 and CDR2 from the germline V gene are LGHNA and YSLEER. The CDR3 bases are TGCGCCAGCAGCCAAGAATCTTGGCAGGGGTGGGCCGAGCAGTACTTC. Encoded protein: CASSQESWQGWAEQYF.

This sequence joins TRBV28 and TRBJ2-7; D is uncertain. Trimming removed 3 bases at V and 4 bases at J, with 7 bases between. The CDR3 covers 12 residues. The germline gives CDR1 MDHEN, CDR2 SYDVKM. The CDR3 reads CASSLEWYEQYF. CDR3 coding DNA: TGTGCCAGCAGTTTGGAGTGGTACGAGCAGTACTTC.

The chain employs TRBV5-1 and TRBJ2-2, with 8 bases lining up with TRBD1. The V gene end was trimmed by 4 bases and the J gene end by 4 bases; junction bases not matched to a gene: 3. CDR1 and CDR2 from the germline V gene are SGHRS and YFSETQ. The CDR3 totals 14 residues. The CDR3 nucleotides are TGCGCCAGCAGCCCACAGGGGGGCACCGGGGAGCTGTTTTTT. It specifies CASSPQGGTGELFF.

This chain joins TRBV7-2 and TRBJ1-5; 11 nucleotides align to TRBD1. The CDR3 is 17 residues long. The V segment lost 1 base and the J segment 3 bases; nucleotides outside the gene matches: 5. In germline, CDR1 is SGHTA, CDR2 FQGNSA. The CDR3 region has the DNA TGTGCCAGCAGCTTAGTATTGGACAGGGGGCTCAATCAGCCCCAGCATTTT. Translating it yields CASSLVLDRGLNQPQHF.

This rearrangement joins TRBV7-9 to TRBJ1-5, with a possible D match to TRBD1 (5 bases). CDR3 length equals 14 residues. Germline V gene sequence: CDR1 SEHNR, CDR2 FQNEAQ (reference sequence). V dropped 3 bases and J dropped 6 bases, with 12 bases sitting between them. The CDR3 loop is CASSFGGGGQPQHF. DNA for the CDR3: TGTGCCAGCAGCTTTGGGGGAGGAGGTCAGCCCCAGCATTTT.

V is TRBV29-1 and J is TRBJ2-2, with D tentatively TRBD2 (6 bases). CDR1 and CDR2 (germline): SQVTM, ANQGSEA. Trimming took off 7 bases at V and 0 bases at J, with 9 bases between the two ends. The CDR3 extends over 13 amino acids. In DNA, the CDR3 is TGCAGCGCCCGACTAGCGAACACCGGGGAGCTGTTTTTT. Its protein is CSARLANTGELFF.

The chain combines TRBV30 with TRBJ1-2; possible D gene TRBD1, 5 bases. This CDR3 has 15 amino acids. Germline-derived CDR1 and CDR2 are GTSNPN and SVGIG (reference sequence). Trimming took 2 bases from V and 7 from J, leaving 20 bases between them. CDR3 loop: CAWSLGLSGGLGYTF. DNA for the CDR3: TGTGCCTGGAGTCTGGGACTGTCTGGGGGACTTGGCTACACCTTC.

This chain uses TRBV5-3 with TRBJ2-7; 13 positions match TRBD2. TRBV5-3 counts as an open reading frame of uncertain function. The CDR3 covers 15 residues. J was trimmed by 4 bases and V by 4 bases; bases with no gene match: 5. The CDR3 loop reads CARSLGLAGAYEQYF. CDR3 DNA: TGTGCCAGAAGCCTAGGACTAGCGGGAGCGTACGAGCAGTACTTC.

This clone came up once. The V gene is TRBV27, the J gene TRBJ1-2, with 8 bases fitting TRBD1. J was trimmed by 5 bases and V by 5 bases; bases with no gene match: 10. The CDR3 contains 15 residues. The germline CDR1 and CDR2 sequences are MNHEY and SMNVEV (reference sequence). CDR3 region: CASSLSRTGLYGYTF. The CDR3, as DNA: TGTGCCAGCAGTCTTTCCCGGACAGGGCTATATGGCTACACCTTC.

This clone was seen more than once but under ten times. This CDR3 reads CASSPPNTGGYTF. For the CDR3, the DNA is TGTGCCAGCTCACCACCCAATACAGGCGGCTACACCTTC. V is TRBV18 and J is TRBJ1-2, with D possibly being TRBD1 (5 bases). CDR3 length: 13 amino acids. The V end was cut by 0 bases, the J end by 8 bases, with 10 bases between. CDR1 KGHSH and CDR2 LQKENI come from the germline V gene.

The chain carries TRBV27 and TRBJ1-6, with D maybe TRBD1 (5 bases). The CDR3 has 15 amino acids. CDR1 is MNHEY, CDR2 SMNVEV, per germline (reference sequence). The ends were cut back, 8 bases at V and 7 bases at J, with 18 bases in the middle. The CDR3, as DNA: TGTGCCAGCTCGGGGTTGGGGGGGTGGAATTCACCCCTCCACTTT. Amino acids: CASSGLGGWNSPLHF.

V gene TRBV5-5 combines with J gene TRBJ1-4, with 10 bases lining up with TRBD1. Trimming took 4 bases from V and 7 from J; bases not matched to a gene: 10. The germline V gene has CDR1 SGHKS and CDR2 YYEKEE (reference sequence). The CDR3 consists of 16 residues. CDR3 in amino acids: CASSGTGALSGEKLFF. CDR3 bases: TGTGCCAGCAGCGGGACAGGGGCTCTGTCCGGTGAAAAACTGTTTTTT.

V usage is TRBV29-1 and J usage is TRBJ2-7; D uncertain. CDR1 SQVTM and CDR2 ANQGSEA come from the germline V gene. This CDR3 comprises 12 residues. The V end was cut by 2 bases, the J end by 7 bases, with 12 bases between. CDR3: CSVELPAREQYF. CDR3 DNA: TGCAGCGTTGAATTACCGGCGAGGGAGCAGTACTTC.

The chain links TRBV7-9 to TRBJ1-6, with D possibly TRBD1 on 5 matching bases. The CDR3 length is 13 residues. The germline V and J ends were trimmed by 5 bases and 3 bases, with 5 bases remaining between them. The germline gives CDR1 SEHNR, CDR2 FQNEAQ (reference sequence). The CDR3 protein is CASSDSYNSPLHF. The CDR3 DNA reads TGTGCCAGCAGCGACAGCTATAATTCACCCCTCCACTTT. Combining the CDR3 with reference TRBV7-9 and TRBJ1-6 gives the whole variable domain DTGVSQNPRHKITKRGQNVTFRCDPISEHNRLYWYRQTLGQGPEFLTYFQNEAQLEKSRLLSDRFSAERPKGSFSTLEIQRTEQGDSAMYLCASSDSYNSPLHFGNGTRLTVT.

The chain recombines TRBV2 with TRBJ1-3; maybe TRBD1 (5 bases). The CDR3 runs 14 residues. V lost 10 bases and J lost 0, with 13 bases in between. Germline V gene lookup returns CDR1 SNHLY and CDR2 FYNNEI. The CDR3 region is CANLLGGSGNTIYF. CDR3 DNA: TGTGCCAACCTATTGGGGGGCTCTGGAAACACCATATATTTT.

The V call is TRBV6-5, the J call TRBJ2-7, with D tentatively TRBD2 (5 bases). This CDR3 spans 12 amino acids. The germline V gene encodes CDR1 MNHEY and CDR2 SVGAGI. The V and J ends lost 7 bases and 13 bases respectively, with 20 bases between them. CDR3 DNA: TGTGCCAGCATCGACGGACTCCATGTTCCATACTTC. Its protein is CASIDGLHVPYF.

The gene calls are TRBV19 and TRBJ1-1; 7 bases align to TRBD1. With 6 bases clipped from V and 1 base from J, the junction kept 17 bases outside the gene matches. The CDR3 consists of 18 residues. Per germline, CDR1 LNHDA and CDR2 SQIVND (reference sequence). CDR3 nucleotides: TGTGCCAGTAGGGCAGGACGCGGACAGGTCGGGAGGAACACTGAAGCTTTCTTT. Amino acid sequence: CASRAGRGQVGRNTEAFF.

The chain couples TRBV18 to TRBJ2-1, with 8 bases identical to TRBD2. The ends lost 3 bases at V and 5 bases at J; junction bases unmatched: 15. Germline CDR1 reads KGHSH; CDR2 reads LQKENI. The CDR3 is made up of 18 amino acids. This CDR3 is CASSPPGNSAGGHNEQFF. The CDR3 DNA follows: TGTGCCAGCTCACCGCCTGGAAATTCTGCGGGGGGTCACAATGAGCAGTTCTTC.

The chain is built from TRBV2 and TRBJ2-1; D may match TRBD1 or TRBD2 (10 bases each). Trimming removed 10 bases at V and 0 bases at J, with 22 bases between. Germline CDR1 is SNHLY and CDR2 is FYNNEI. This CDR3 contains 17 residues. As DNA, the CDR3 is TGTGCCACCCGACAGGGGGCTAGCGGGAGCTCCTACAATGAGCAGTTCTTC. This gives the protein CATRQGASGSSYNEQFF.